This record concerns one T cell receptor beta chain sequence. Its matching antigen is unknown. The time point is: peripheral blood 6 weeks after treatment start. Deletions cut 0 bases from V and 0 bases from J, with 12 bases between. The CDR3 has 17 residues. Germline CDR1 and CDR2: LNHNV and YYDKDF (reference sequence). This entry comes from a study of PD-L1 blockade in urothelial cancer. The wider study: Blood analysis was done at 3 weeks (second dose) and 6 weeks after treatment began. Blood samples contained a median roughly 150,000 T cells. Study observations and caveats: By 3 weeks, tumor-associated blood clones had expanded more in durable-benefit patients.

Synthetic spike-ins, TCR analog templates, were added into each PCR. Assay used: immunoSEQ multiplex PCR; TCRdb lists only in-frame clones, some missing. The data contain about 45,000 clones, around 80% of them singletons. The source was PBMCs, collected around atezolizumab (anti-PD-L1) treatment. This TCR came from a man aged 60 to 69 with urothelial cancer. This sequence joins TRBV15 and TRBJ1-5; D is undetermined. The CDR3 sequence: CATSRDGPGYSNQPQHF. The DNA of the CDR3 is TGTGCCACCAGCAGAGACGGCCCGGGGTATAGCAATCAGCCCCAGCATTTT.